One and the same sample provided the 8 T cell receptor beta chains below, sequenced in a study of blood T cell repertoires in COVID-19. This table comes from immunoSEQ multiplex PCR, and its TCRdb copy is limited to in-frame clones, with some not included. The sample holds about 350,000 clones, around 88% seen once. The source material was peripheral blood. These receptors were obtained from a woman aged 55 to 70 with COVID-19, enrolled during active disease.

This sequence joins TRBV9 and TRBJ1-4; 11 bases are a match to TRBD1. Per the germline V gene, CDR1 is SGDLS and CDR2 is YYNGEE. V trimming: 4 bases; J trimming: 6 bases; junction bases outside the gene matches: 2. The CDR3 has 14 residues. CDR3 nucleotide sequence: TGTGCCAGCAGCCCGGGACAGGGGGATGAAAAACTGTTTTTT. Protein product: CASSPGQGDEKLFF.

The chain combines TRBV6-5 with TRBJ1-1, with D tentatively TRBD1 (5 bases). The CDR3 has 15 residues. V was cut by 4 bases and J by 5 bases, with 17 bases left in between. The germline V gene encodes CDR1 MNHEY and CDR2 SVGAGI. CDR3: CASSLRGLSNTEAFF. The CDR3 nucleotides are TGTGCCAGCAGTTTAAGGGGTTTGAGTAATACTGAAGCTTTCTTT.

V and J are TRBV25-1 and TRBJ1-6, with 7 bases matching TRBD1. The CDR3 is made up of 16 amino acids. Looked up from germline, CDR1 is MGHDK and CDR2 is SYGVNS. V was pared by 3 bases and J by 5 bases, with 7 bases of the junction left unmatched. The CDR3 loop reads CASSDRTGLNNSPLHF. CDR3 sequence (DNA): TGTGCCAGCAGTGACCGGACAGGTTTGAATAATTCACCCCTCCACTTT.

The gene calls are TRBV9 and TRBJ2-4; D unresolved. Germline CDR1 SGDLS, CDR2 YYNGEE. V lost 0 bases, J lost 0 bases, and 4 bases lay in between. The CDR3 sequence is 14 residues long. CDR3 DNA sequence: TGTGCCAGCAGCGTAGACGGAGCCAAAAACATTCAGTACTTC. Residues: CASSVDGAKNIQYF.

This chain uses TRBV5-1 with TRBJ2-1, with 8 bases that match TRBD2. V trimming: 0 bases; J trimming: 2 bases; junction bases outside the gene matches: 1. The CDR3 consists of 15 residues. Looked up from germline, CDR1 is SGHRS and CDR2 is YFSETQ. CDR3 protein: CASSLAGGAYNEQFF. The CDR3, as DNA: TGCGCCAGCAGCTTGGCCGGGGGGGCCTACAATGAGCAGTTCTTC.

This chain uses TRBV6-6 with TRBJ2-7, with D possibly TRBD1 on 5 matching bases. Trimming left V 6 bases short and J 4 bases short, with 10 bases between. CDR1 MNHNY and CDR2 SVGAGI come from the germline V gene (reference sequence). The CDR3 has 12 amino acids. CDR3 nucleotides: TGTGCCAGCAGCCTTAGGGGTTACGAGCAGTACTTC. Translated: CASSLRGYEQYF.

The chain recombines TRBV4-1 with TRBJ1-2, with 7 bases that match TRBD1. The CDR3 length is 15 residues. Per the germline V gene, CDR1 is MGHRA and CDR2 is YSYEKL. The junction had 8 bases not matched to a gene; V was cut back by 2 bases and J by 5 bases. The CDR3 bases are TGCGCCAGCAGCCAACCCGACAGGGTTTGGTATGGCTACACCTTC. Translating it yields CASSQPDRVWYGYTF.

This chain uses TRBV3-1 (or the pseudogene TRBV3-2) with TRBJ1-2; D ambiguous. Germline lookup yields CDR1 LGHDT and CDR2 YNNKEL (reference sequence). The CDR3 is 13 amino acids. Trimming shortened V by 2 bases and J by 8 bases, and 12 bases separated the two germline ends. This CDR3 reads CASSQQAGWGYTF. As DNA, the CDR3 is TGTGCCAGCAGCCAACAGGCGGGTTGGGGCTACACCTTC.